This T cell receptor beta chain was recorded in a study of shared clonotypes between healthy human individuals. Genomic DNA (from each subset) was split evenly across several immunoSEQ plates. The method was immunoSEQ multiplex PCR; TCRdb's version includes in-frame clones alone and lacks a portion of them. The sample holds some 800,000 clones, approximately 92% seen once. The V and J ends lost 4 bases and 7 bases respectively, with 10 bases between them. The germline V gene encodes CDR1 SEHNR and CDR2 FQNEAQ (reference sequence). The CDR3 consists of 12 residues. The naive CD8 fraction comprised CD45RO-negative cells positively selected for CCR7 and excluded terminally differentiated effector memory CD45RA+ cells.

The sequence was collected from a man aged 30 to 39 in good health. Sample: naive CD8+ T cells sorted from blood. V gene TRBV7-9 combines with J gene TRBJ1-1; tentatively, D is TRBD1 (5 bases). The CDR3 is CASSSPGLEAFF. DNA of the CDR3: TGTGCCAGCAGCTCACCGGGGCTTGAAGCTTTCTTT.